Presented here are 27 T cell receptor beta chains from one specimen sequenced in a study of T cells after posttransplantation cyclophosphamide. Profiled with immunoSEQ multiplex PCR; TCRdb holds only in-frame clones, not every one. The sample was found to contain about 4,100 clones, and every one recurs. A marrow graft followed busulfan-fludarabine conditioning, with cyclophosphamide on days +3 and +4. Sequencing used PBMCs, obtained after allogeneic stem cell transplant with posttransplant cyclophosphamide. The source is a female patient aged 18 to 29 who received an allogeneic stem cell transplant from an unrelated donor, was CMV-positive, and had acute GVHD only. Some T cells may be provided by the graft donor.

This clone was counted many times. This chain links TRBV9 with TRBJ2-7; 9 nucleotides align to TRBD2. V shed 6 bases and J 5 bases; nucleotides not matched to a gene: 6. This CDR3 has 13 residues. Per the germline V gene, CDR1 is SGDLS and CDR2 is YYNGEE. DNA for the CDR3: TGTGCCAGCAATCCTAGCGGGAACGACGAGCAGTACTTC. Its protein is CASNPSGNDEQYF.

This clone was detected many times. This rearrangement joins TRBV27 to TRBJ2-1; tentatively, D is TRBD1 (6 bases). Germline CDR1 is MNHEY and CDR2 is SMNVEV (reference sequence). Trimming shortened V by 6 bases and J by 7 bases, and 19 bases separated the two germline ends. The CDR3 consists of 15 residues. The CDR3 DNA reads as TGTGCCAGCAGCCTAACCGGGACACCAAGAAATGAGCAGTTCTTC. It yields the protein CASSLTGTPRNEQFF.

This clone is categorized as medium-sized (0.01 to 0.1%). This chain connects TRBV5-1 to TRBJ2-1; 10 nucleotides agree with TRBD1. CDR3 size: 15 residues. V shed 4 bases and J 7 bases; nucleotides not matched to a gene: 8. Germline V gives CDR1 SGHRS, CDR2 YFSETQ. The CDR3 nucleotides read TGCGCCAGCAGCCCGGGACAGGGGAATGTAAATGAGCAGTTCTTC. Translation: CASSPGQGNVNEQFF.

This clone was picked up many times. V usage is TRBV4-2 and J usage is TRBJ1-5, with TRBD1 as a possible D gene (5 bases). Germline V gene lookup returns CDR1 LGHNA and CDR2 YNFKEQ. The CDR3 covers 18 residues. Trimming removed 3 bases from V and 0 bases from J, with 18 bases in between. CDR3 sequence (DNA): TGTGCCAGCAGCCACATCCTGTCGACAGCTAATAGCAATCAGCCCCAGCATTTT. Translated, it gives CASSHILSTANSNQPQHF.

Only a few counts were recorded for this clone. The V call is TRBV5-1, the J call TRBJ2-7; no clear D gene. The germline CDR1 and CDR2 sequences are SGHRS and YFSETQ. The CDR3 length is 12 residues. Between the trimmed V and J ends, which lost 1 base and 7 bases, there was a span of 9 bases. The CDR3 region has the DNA TGCGCCAGCAGCTTGAGCGACGGAGAGCAGTACTTC. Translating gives CASSLSDGEQYF.

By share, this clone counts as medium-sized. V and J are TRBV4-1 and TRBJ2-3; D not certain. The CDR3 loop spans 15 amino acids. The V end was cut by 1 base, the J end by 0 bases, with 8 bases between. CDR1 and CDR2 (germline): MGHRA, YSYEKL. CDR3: CASSQAQISTDTQYF. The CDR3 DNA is TGCGCCAGCAGCCAAGCACAGATTAGCACAGATACGCAGTATTTT.

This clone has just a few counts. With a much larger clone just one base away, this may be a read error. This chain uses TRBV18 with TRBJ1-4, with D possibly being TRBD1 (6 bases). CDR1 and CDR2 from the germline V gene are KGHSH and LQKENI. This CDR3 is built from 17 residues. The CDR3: CASSSSGAGATSEKLFF. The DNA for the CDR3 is TGTGCCAGCTCATCATCAGGGGCAGGGGCCACTAGTGAAAAACTGTTTTTT.

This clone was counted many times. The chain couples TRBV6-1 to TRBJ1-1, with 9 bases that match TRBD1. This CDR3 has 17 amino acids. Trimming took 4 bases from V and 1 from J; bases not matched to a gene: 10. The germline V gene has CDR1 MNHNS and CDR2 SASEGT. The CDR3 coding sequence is TGTGCCAGCAGTGGATCGATAACAGGGGGCGAGAACACTGAAGCTTTCTTT. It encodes CASSGSITGGENTEAFF.

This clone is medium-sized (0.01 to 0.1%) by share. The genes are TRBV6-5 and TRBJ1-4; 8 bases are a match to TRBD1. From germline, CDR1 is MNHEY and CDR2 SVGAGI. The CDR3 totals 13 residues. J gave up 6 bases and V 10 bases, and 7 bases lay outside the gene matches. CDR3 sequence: CATSTGAYEKLFF. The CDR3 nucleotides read TGTGCCACGTCGACAGGGGCTTATGAAAAACTGTTTTTT.

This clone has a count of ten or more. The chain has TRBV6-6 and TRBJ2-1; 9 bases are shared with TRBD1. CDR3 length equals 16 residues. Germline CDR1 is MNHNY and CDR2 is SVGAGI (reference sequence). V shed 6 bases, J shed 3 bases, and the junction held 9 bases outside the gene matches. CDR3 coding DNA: TGTGCCAGCAGAACGACCGGGACAGGGAACTACAATGAGCAGTTCTTC. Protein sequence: CASRTTGTGNYNEQFF.

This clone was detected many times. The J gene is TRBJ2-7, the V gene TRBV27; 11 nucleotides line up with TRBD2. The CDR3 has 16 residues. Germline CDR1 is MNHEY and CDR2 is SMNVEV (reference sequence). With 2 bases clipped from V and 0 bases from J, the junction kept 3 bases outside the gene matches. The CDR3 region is CASSLLAGGSSYEQYF. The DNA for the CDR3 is TGTGCCAGCAGTTTACTAGCGGGGGGAAGCTCCTACGAGCAGTACTTC.

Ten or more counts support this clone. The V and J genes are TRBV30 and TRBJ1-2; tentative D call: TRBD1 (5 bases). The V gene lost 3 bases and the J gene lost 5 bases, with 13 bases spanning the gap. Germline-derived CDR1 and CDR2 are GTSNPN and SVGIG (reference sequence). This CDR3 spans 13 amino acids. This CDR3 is CAWRQGESYGYTF. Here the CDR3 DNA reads TGTGCCTGGAGGCAGGGTGAGAGTTATGGCTACACCTTC.

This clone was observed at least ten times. CDR3 DNA: TGTGCCAGCAGCTTAGCGCGAGAGGAGCAGTTCTTC. Amino acids: CASSLAREEQFF. This rearrangement joins TRBV7-2 to TRBJ2-1; no definite D call. The germline V and J ends were trimmed by 0 bases and 10 bases, with 7 bases remaining between them. This CDR3 is built from 12 residues. The germline CDR1 and CDR2 sequences are SGHTA and FQGNSA. The full variable domain, its missing parts supplied by reference TRBV7-2 and TRBJ2-1, is GAGVSQSPSNKVTEKGKDVELRCDPISGHTALYWYRQSLGQGLEFLIYFQGNSAPDKSGLPSDRFSAERTGGSVSTLTIQRTQQEDSAVYLCASSLAREEQFFGPGTRLTVL.

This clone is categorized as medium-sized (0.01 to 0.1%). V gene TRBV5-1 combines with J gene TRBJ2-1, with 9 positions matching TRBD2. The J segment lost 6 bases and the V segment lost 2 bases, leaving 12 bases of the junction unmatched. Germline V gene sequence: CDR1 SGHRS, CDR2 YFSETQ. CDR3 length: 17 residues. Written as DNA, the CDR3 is TGCGCCAGCAGCTTACCCCTAGTTAGCGGGAGTTTCAATGAGCAGTTCTTC. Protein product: CASSLPLVSGSFNEQFF.

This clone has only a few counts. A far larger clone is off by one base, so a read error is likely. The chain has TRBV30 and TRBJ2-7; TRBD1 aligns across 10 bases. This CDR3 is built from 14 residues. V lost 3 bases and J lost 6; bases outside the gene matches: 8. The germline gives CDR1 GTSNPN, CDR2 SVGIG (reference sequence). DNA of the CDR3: TGTGCCTGGAGCGACGGGACAGGGGACTGCGAGCAGTACTTC. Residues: CAWSDGTGDCEQYF.

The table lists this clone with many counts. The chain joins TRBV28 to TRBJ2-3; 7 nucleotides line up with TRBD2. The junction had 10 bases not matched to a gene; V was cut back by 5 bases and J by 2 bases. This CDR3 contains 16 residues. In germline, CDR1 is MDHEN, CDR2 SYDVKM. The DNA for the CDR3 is TGTGCCAGCAGTCGCTACTTGGGAGGGCCCACAGATACGCAGTATTTT. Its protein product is CASSRYLGGPTDTQYF.

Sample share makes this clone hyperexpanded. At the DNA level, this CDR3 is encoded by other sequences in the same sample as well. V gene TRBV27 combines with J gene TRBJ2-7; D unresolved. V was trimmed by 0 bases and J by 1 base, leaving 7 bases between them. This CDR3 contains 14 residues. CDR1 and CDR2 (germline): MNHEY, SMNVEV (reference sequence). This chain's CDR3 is CASSLSEISYEQYF. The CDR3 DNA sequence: TGTGCCAGCAGTTTATCCGAGATTTCCTACGAGCAGTACTTC.

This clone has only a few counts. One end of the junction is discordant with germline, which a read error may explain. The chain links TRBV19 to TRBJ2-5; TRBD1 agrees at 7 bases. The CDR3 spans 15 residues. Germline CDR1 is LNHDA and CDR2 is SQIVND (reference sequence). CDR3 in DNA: TGTGCCACTACCCGGACAGGCTCAGCCCAAGAGGCCCAGTACTTC. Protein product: CATTRTGSAQEAQYF. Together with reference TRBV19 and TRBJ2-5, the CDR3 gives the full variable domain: DGGITQSPKYLFRKEGQNVTLSCEQNLNHDAMYWYRQDPGQGLRLIYYSQIVNDFQKGDIAEGYSVSREKKESFPLTVTSAQKNPTAFYLCATTRTGSAQEAQYFGPGTRLLVL.

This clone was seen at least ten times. The CDR3 is CASSRTDPTDTQYF. CDR3 sequence (DNA): TGCGCCAGCAGCAGGACAGACCCCACAGATACGCAGTATTTT. The rearrangement uses TRBV5-1 and TRBJ2-3, with a possible D match to TRBD1 (6 bases). The CDR3 totals 14 residues. The germline V gene encodes CDR1 SGHRS and CDR2 YFSETQ. V lost 4 bases to trimming and J lost 2 bases, with 11 bases between them.

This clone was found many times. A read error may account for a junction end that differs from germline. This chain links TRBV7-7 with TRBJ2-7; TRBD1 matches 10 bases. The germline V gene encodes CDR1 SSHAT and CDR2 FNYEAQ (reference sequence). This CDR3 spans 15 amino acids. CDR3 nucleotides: TGTGCTAGCAGCCAGGGGACAGGGGAACCCTACGAGCAGTACTTC. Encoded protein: CASSQGTGEPYEQYF.

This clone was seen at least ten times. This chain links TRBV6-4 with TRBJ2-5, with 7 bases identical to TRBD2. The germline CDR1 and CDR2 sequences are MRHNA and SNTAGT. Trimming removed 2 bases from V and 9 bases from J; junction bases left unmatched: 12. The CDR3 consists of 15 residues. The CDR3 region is CASSDRASGSGPQYF. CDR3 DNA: TGTGCCAGCAGTGACCGGGCTAGCGGTTCGGGGCCCCAGTACTTC.

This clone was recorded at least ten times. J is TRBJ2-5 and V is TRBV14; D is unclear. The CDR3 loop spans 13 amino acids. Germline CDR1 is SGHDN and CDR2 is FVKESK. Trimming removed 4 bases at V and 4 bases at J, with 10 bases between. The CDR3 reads CASSPRILETQYF. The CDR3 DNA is TGTGCCAGCAGCCCGCGAATTCTAGAGACCCAGTACTTC.

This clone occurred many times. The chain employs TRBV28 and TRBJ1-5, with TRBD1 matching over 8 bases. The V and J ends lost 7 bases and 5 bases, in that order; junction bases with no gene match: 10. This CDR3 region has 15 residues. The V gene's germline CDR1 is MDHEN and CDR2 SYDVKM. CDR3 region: CASTEDRGTDQPQHF. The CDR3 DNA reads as TGTGCCAGCACCGAAGACAGGGGCACCGATCAGCCCCAGCATTTT.

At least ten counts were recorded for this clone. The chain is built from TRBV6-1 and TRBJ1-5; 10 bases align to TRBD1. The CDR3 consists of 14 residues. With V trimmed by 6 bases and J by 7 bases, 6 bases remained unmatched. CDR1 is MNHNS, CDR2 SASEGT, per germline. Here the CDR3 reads CASRGTGEEQPQHF. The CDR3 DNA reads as TGTGCCAGCAGGGGGACAGGGGAGGAACAGCCCCAGCATTTT.

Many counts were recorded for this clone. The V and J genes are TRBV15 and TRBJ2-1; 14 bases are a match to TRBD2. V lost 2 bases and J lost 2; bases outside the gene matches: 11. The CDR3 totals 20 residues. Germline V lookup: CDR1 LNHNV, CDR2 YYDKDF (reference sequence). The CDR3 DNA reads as TGTGCCACCAGCAGACTCCCCCGGACTAGCGGGGGGTCAACCTACAATGAGCAGTTCTTC. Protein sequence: CATSRLPRTSGGSTYNEQFF.

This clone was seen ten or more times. CDR3 protein: CASSLLAGAVNEQFF. DNA of the CDR3: TGCGCCAGCAGCCTACTAGCGGGAGCTGTCAATGAGCAGTTCTTC. The chain employs TRBV4-1 and TRBJ2-1; 11 nucleotides align to TRBD2. V was pared by 4 bases and J by 6 bases, with 5 bases of the junction left unmatched. CDR3 length: 15 residues. Germline V gene sequence: CDR1 MGHRA, CDR2 YSYEKL.

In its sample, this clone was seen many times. Here the CDR3 reads CASSETGGYYGYTF. The CDR3 DNA is TGTGCCAGCTCAGAGACAGGGGGTTACTATGGCTACACCTTC. This chain uses TRBV18 with TRBJ1-2; the match to TRBD1 covers 9 bases. Germline CDR1 KGHSH, CDR2 LQKENI. The CDR3 contains 14 residues. The V segment lost 5 bases and the J segment 3 bases; nucleotides outside the gene matches: 4.